This TCR beta chain was identified in a study of OX40 agonist ivuxolimab in advanced cancers. Study at large: The mean age was about 61 years, ranging from roughly 23 to 90, with approximately 83% of participants male. Study-wide results and caveats: Among the lowest peripheral clonal expansion occurred in 0.1-3.0 mg/kg partial responders.

This clone turned up a few times. Its antigen is undetermined. The method was immunoSEQ multiplex PCR; TCRdb's version includes in-frame clones alone and lacks a portion of them. The sample includes some 47,000 clones, around 79% of them seen just once. The source of this sequence is an adult with an advanced solid tumor such as melanoma, head and neck, liver or kidney cancer. The sample in question was CD4+ or CD8+ T cells sorted from blood, obtained in a trial of the OX40 agonist ivuxolimab.

The CDR3 nucleotides are TGTGCCTGGAAGCGACTAGCGGGAGGCAATGAGCAGTTCTTC. Residues: CAWKRLAGGNEQFF. The chain has TRBV30 and TRBJ2-1, with 13 bases matching TRBD2. The CDR3 spans 14 residues. Per germline, CDR1 GTSNPN and CDR2 SVGIG (reference sequence). V was pared by 4 bases and J by 6 bases, with 3 bases of the junction left unmatched.